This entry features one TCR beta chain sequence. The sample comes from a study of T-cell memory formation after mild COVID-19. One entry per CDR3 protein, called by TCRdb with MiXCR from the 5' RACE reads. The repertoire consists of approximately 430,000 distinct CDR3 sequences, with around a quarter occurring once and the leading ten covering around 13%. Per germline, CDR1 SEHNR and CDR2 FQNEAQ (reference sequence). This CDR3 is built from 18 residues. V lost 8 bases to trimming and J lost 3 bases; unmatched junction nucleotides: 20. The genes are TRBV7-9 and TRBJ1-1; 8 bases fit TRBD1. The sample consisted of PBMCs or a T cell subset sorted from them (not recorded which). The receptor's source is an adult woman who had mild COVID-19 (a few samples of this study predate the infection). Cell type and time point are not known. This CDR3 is CASPPGERTGIGDTEAFF. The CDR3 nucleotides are TGTGCCAGCCCCCCCGGGGAGCGGACAGGGATTGGGGACACTGAAGCTTTCTTT.